This T cell receptor (beta chain) was recovered during a study of chemoradiotherapy in HPV16-positive cancers. Study-wide background: Candidate HPV-specific T-cell clones and common TCR motifs came from functional assays in a couple of HPV16-positive patients.

Per the germline V gene, CDR1 is MNHEY and CDR2 is SMNVEV (reference sequence). Trimming shortened V by 3 bases and J by 2 bases, and 11 bases separated the two germline ends. The CDR3 is made up of 14 amino acids. The count of this clone is one. Samples were taken several times over chemoradiotherapy. Data came from immunoSEQ multiplex PCR; TCRdb stores just in-frame clones and leaves some out. The repertoire has fewer than 25,000 clones, around 90% of them found once; the top ten carry roughly a sixth. The TCR was taken from a human donor with HPV-associated anogenital cancer. The material sequenced was blood, taken from a patient who underwent chemoradiotherapy. The genes are TRBV27 and TRBJ2-7; D may be TRBD2 (6 bases). The CDR3 DNA is TGTGCCAGCAGTTTCGGGGGAAAAACCTACGAGCAGTACTTC. It is translated as CASSFGGKTYEQYF.